A single sample is the source of the 11 T cell receptor beta chains below, sequenced in a study of blood T cell repertoires in COVID-19. The repertoire was sequenced with immunoSEQ multiplex PCR; TCRdb's copy has only in-frame clones and lacks some. The table lists about 210,000 clones, around 90% of them singletons. Sequenced input: PBMCs or T cells enriched from blood (not recorded which). The source of these receptors is a man aged 18 to 30 with acute COVID-19.

This sequence joins TRBV28 and TRBJ1-6, with 10 bases aligning to TRBD1. V dropped 10 bases and J dropped 6; count of bases not matched to a gene: 18. Looked up from germline, CDR1 is MDHEN and CDR2 is SYDVKM. The CDR3 is 18 amino acids. The DNA of the CDR3 is TGTGCCACCCTCCCCATCAGGACAGGGGGTTCCCTTAATTCACCCCTCCACTTT. Translation: CATLPIRTGGSLNSPLHF.

The V and J genes are TRBV2 and TRBJ1-4; maybe TRBD1 (6 bases). The CDR3 sequence is 15 residues long. The V and J ends lost 8 bases and 5 bases respectively, with 18 bases between them. Germline V gene sequence: CDR1 SNHLY, CDR2 FYNNEI. The CDR3: CASSEERDTNEKLFF. The CDR3 DNA reads as TGTGCCAGCTCCGAAGAGAGGGACACAAATGAAAAACTGTTTTTT.

In the case of this clone: The sample carries other DNA sequences with the same CDR3. V gene TRBV28 combines with J gene TRBJ1-1; 7 bases align to TRBD1. Per the germline V gene, CDR1 is MDHEN and CDR2 is SYDVKM. V gave up 3 bases and J gave up 8 bases; unmatched junction bases: 6. CDR3 length equals 13 residues. The chain's CDR3 is CASSFRQGSEAFF. The CDR3 DNA reads TGTGCCAGCAGTTTTAGACAGGGATCCGAAGCTTTCTTT.

The chain couples TRBV6-1 to TRBJ2-6; no reliable D call. The CDR3 covers 18 residues. Trimming stripped 1 base from V and 0 bases from J, with 13 bases between. The germline V gene has CDR1 MNHNS and CDR2 SASEGT. The CDR3 DNA sequence: TGTGCCAGCAGTGAAGAGGCAGGATACAACTCTGGGGCCAACGTCCTGACTTTC. It codes for CASSEEAGYNSGANVLTF.

The chain recombines TRBV11-3 with TRBJ2-1; weak D call: TRBD2 (5 bases). This CDR3 region has 15 residues. Germline CDR1 and CDR2: SGHNT and YENEEA. V was shortened by 7 bases and J by 0 bases, with 13 bases between the two germline ends. The CDR3 loop is CASTGGLGSYNEQFF. CDR3 DNA sequence: TGTGCCAGCACTGGCGGACTGGGCTCCTACAATGAGCAGTTCTTC.

This sequence joins TRBV5-4 and TRBJ1-1, with D perhaps matching TRBD1 (6 bases). This CDR3 has 16 residues. The germline CDR1 and CDR2 sequences are SGHNT and YYREEE (reference sequence). Trimming removed 4 bases from V and 0 bases from J, with 16 bases in between. The CDR3 here is CASSADSADLNTEAFF. The CDR3, as DNA: TGTGCCAGCAGCGCGGACAGCGCAGACCTGAACACTGAAGCTTTCTTT.

The J gene is TRBJ2-3, the V gene TRBV28, with D possibly matching TRBD1 (6 bases). V was pared by 6 bases and J by 3 bases, with 13 bases between. The germline V gene encodes CDR1 MDHEN and CDR2 SYDVKM. The CDR3 totals 14 residues. The CDR3 bases are TGTGCCAGCAGCCTGGACAGCACGACAGATACGCAGTATTTT. Translation: CASSLDSTTDTQYF.

The count of this clone is one. The chain joins TRBV7-9 to TRBJ2-3; 9 nucleotides agree with TRBD2. The trim removed 8 bases at V and 2 bases at J, leaving 11 bases unmatched. Per the germline V gene, CDR1 is SEHNR and CDR2 is FQNEAQ (reference sequence). The CDR3 totals 16 residues. CDR3 amino acids: CASAIMAGGPTDTQYF. The CDR3 DNA reads TGTGCCAGCGCAATAATGGCGGGAGGGCCCACAGATACGCAGTATTTT.

The rearrangement links TRBV5-5 to TRBJ1-2; maybe TRBD1 (6 bases). Deletions cut 2 bases from V and 4 bases from J, with 15 bases between. Per germline, CDR1 SGHKS and CDR2 YYEKEE (reference sequence). The CDR3 is made up of 15 amino acids. CDR3 DNA sequence: TGTGCCAGCAGCTTAAGTGGACAGACGGCCTATGGCTACACCTTC. This encodes CASSLSGQTAYGYTF.

In this sample, this clone turned up once. This chain uses TRBV10-3 with TRBJ1-1, with a weak D call TRBD1 (5 bases). The germline V gene has CDR1 ENHRY and CDR2 SYGVKD. This CDR3 region has 15 residues. With 6 bases removed from V and 10 bases from J, the gap between germline ends came to 24 bases. Here the CDR3 DNA reads TGTGCCATCAGCGACCTGGGGGGTGGGTTTGGGGTAGCTTTCTTT. Amino acid sequence: CAISDLGGGFGVAFF.

The rearrangement links TRBV9 to TRBJ1-2, with a weak D call TRBD1 (6 bases). CDR1 and CDR2 (germline): SGDLS, YYNGEE. Trimming took 4 bases from V and 6 from J, leaving 19 bases between them. The CDR3 consists of 15 residues. The CDR3 DNA sequence: TGTGCCAGCAGCCCATCGGGAGGGGGTGTAAATGGCTACACCTTC. Protein product: CASSPSGGGVNGYTF.